The 15 T cell receptor beta chains listed next were all sequenced from one sample in a study of blood T cells in healthy people across ages. Primed by a sample-barcoded 5' primer and a J-beta primer mix, a second PCR proceeded for 7 to 11 cycles. Each CDR3 protein is one row after TCRdb ran MiXCR on the 5' RACE reads. Here the sample spans approximately 800,000 distinct CDR3 sequences, about 48% being singletons. The specimen was blood. The receptors derive from an elderly man in good health.

The chain is built from TRBV29-1 and TRBJ1-1; D not resolved. Germline values: CDR1 SQVTM, CDR2 ANQGSEA. Trimming took 6 bases from V and 1 from J, leaving 18 bases between them. This CDR3 spans 15 amino acids. The CDR3 DNA reads TGCAGCGTCCTAAAGGGAAGGATGGAGAACACTGAAGCTTTCTTT. Amino acid sequence: CSVLKGRMENTEAFF.

This clonotype has a count of ten or more. The chain combines TRBV20-1 with TRBJ2-5; no reliable D call. The CDR3 has 16 residues. The germline V and J ends were trimmed by 6 bases and 3 bases, with 23 bases remaining between them. Germline assignment: CDR1 DFQATT and CDR2 SNEGSKA (reference sequence). CDR3 residues: CSATRPTPGWEETQYF. In nucleotides, the CDR3 is TGCAGTGCCACCAGACCAACACCCGGATGGGAAGAGACCCAGTACTTC.

This clonotype came up once. The chain has TRBV12-3 or TRBV12-4 and TRBJ2-1; 7 bases align to TRBD2. The closer fit of TRBJ2-7 to the DNA end suggests the J call may be wrong. This CDR3 comprises 14 residues. Written as DNA, the CDR3 is TGTGCCAGCAGCACCCGCCTAGCGGAAAATGAGCAGTACTTC. Protein: CASSTRLAENEQYF.

The chain joins TRBV2 to TRBJ2-7, with D tentatively TRBD2 (6 bases). The CDR3 extends over 12 amino acids. Germline assignment: CDR1 SNHLY and CDR2 FYNNEI. The germline V and J ends were trimmed by 4 bases and 11 bases, with 15 bases remaining between them. CDR3: CASSGTGLREYF. The CDR3 nucleotides are TGTGCCAGCAGTGGCACAGGACTACGAGAGTACTTC.

The gene calls are TRBV6-1 and TRBJ2-7, with 8 bases identical to TRBD2. Unmatched junction bases numbered 5, after V lost 0 bases and J lost 4 bases. This CDR3 region has 15 residues. Germline V gives CDR1 MNHNS, CDR2 SASEGT. CDR3 region: CASSEAGSGMYEQYF. The CDR3 DNA follows: TGTGCCAGCAGTGAAGCGGGTAGCGGGATGTACGAGCAGTACTTC.

This clonotype was recorded a few times. The chain couples TRBV20-1 to TRBJ2-1; 7 nucleotides line up with TRBD2. CDR1 is DFQATT, CDR2 SNEGSKA, per germline (reference sequence). There are 16 residues in the CDR3. The trim removed 4 bases at V and 7 bases at J, leaving 16 bases unmatched. CDR3 region: CSAILHGRRAGNEQFF. CDR3 DNA sequence: TGCAGTGCTATCCTCCACGGGAGGAGGGCCGGGAATGAGCAGTTCTTC.

The sample holds a few counts of this clonotype. The chain joins TRBV29-1 to TRBJ2-1, with TRBD1 as a possible D gene (6 bases). Trimming left V 7 bases short and J 0 bases short, with 13 bases between. The length of the CDR3 is 14 residues. Germline V gene sequence: CDR1 SQVTM, CDR2 ANQGSEA. CDR3 sequence (DNA): TGCAGCGCTTTGGGGGCAGGCTCCTACAATGAGCAGTTCTTC. This encodes CSALGAGSYNEQFF.

The rearrangement links TRBV7-2 to TRBJ2-1, with D hard to call. V lost 0 bases and J 1 base, leaving 13 bases between the germline ends. The V gene's germline CDR1 is SGHTA and CDR2 FQGNSA. The CDR3 is 17 amino acids. The chain's CDR3 is CASSLAAWPASYNEQFF. The CDR3 DNA follows: TGTGCCAGCAGCTTAGCCGCTTGGCCGGCATCCTACAATGAGCAGTTCTTC.

The gene calls are TRBV28 and TRBJ2-7; D uncertain. This CDR3 region has 13 residues. Trimming shortened V by 8 bases and J by 4 bases, and 15 bases separated the two germline ends. Germline CDR1 reads MDHEN; CDR2 reads SYDVKM. CDR3 residues: CASSVSPAYEQYF. CDR3 nucleotide sequence: TGTGCCAGCTCGGTGAGTCCAGCTTACGAGCAGTACTTC.

About this clonotype: Germline is not matched at one junction end, which may reflect a read error. The V call is TRBV29-1, the J call TRBJ1-1; D unclear. The germline V gene encodes CDR1 SQVTM and CDR2 ANQGSEA. The CDR3 contains 12 residues. The DNA of the CDR3 is TGTAGCGTTGGTCGGAAGAACACTGAAGCTTTCTTT. Its protein product is CSVGRKNTEAFF. Filled out from reference TRBV29-1 and TRBJ1-1, the complete variable domain reads SAVISQKPSRDICQRGTSLTIQCQVDSQVTMMFWYRQQPGQSLTLIATANQGSEATYESGFVIDKFPISRPNLTFSTLTVSNMSPEDSSIYLCSVGRKNTEAFFGQGTRLTVV.

This rearrangement joins TRBV20-1 to TRBJ2-7, with a weak D call TRBD1 (5 bases). Germline V CDR1 and CDR2: DFQATT, SNEGSKA (reference sequence). CDR3 length: 14 residues. Trimming cost V 1 base and J 3 bases, with 13 bases left between them. DNA of the CDR3: TGCAGTGCTAGAGTAAGACAGTCCATCTACGAGCAGTACTTC. Its protein product is CSARVRQSIYEQYF.

This clonotype was picked up one time. The junction does not match germline at one end; this may be a read error. The V gene is TRBV20-1, the J gene TRBJ2-7, with 8 nucleotides matching TRBD2. The CDR3 consists of 13 residues. The germline V gene has CDR1 DFQATT and CDR2 SNEGSKA (reference sequence). The CDR3 protein is CSTRKAGAYEQYF. The CDR3 bases are TGCAGTACTAGGAAAGCGGGAGCCTACGAGCAGTACTTC.

The rearrangement joins TRBV29-1 to TRBJ2-3; 11 bases match TRBD2. Germline V gives CDR1 SQVTM, CDR2 ANQGSEA. Trimming took 6 bases from V and 5 from J; bases not matched to a gene: 10. The length of the CDR3 is 15 residues. DNA for the CDR3: TGCAGCGTCGATTTGCTAGCGGGAGGTGGAGATACGCAGTATTTT. Amino acid sequence: CSVDLLAGGGDTQYF.

Concerning this clonotype itself: Germline and junction disagree at one end, which may indicate a read error. The chain links TRBV14 to TRBJ1-6; weak D call: TRBD1 (5 bases). The CDR3 consists of 14 residues. The V gene's germline CDR1 is SGHDN and CDR2 FVKESK. CDR3 coding DNA: TGTTCCAGCAGCCAAGAACTGGGACGATCACCCCTCCACTTT. Protein: CSSSQELGRSPLHF. Full variable domain (rest looked up from reference TRBV14 and TRBJ1-6): EAGVTQFPSHSVIEKGQTVTLRCDPISGHDNLYWYRRVMGKEIKFLLHFVKESKQDESGMPNNRFLAERTGGTYSTLKVQPAELEDSGVYFCSSSQELGRSPLHFGNGTRLTVT.

This chain connects TRBV7-2 to TRBJ2-3; D gene ambiguous. There are 14 residues in the CDR3. Per germline, CDR1 SGHTA and CDR2 FQGNSA. V was pared by 7 bases and J by 14 bases, with 25 bases between. CDR3 sequence (DNA): TGTGCCAGCAACCCAAGAAGCCCAGGCAGATACGCGTATTTT. This codes for CASNPRSPGRYAYF.